This TCR beta chain stems from a study of T cell clones after liver transplantation. Study as a whole: A pre-transplant mixed lymphocyte reaction with TCRbeta sequencing defined graft-donor-reactive clones followed in post-transplant blood. Pre-transplant mixed lymphocyte reactions yielded third-party-reactive TCRbeta sequences as comparators for graft-donor-reactive sequences. Blood was drawn pre-transplant, before withdrawal, and after full or failed withdrawal.

Whole-study results and caveats: A larger donor-reactive than third-party decline suggested partial antigen-specific deletion.

About this clone: No antigen is known for it.

CDR1 and CDR2 (germline): MNHNY, SVGAGI (reference sequence). Trimming at V came to 7 bases and at J to 7 bases, leaving 9 bases not matched to a gene. The CDR3 is made up of 14 amino acids. This table comes from immunoSEQ multiplex PCR, and its TCRdb copy is limited to in-frame clones, with some not included. The data show roughly 100,000 clones, with 82% seen just once and roughly 0.9% held by the top ten. The sequence was obtained from a human donor who received a liver transplant. This rearrangement joins TRBV6-6 to TRBJ1-3; the match to TRBD1 covers 8 bases. The sequencing used CD4+ T cells from blood, collected before liver transplant. CDR3 DNA: TGTGCCAGCAAAGTTCAGGGGGCTGTGAACACCATATATTTT. It is translated as CASKVQGAVNTIYF.